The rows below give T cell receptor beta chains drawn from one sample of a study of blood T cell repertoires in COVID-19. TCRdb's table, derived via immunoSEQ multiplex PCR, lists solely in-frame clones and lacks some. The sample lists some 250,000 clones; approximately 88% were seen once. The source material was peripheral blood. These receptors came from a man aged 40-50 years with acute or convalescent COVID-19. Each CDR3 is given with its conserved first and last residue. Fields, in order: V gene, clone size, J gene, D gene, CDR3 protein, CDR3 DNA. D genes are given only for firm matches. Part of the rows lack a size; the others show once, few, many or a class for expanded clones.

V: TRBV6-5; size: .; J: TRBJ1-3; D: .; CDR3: CASSPGAQSGNTIYF; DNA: TGTGCCAGCAGCCCAGGGGCCCAGTCTGGAAACACCATATATTTT
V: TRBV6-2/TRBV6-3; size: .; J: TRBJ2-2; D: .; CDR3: CASSYSSGEPRGTGELFF; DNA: TGTGCCAGCAGTTACTCTAGCGGCGAACCCAGGGGGACCGGGGAGCTGTTTTTT
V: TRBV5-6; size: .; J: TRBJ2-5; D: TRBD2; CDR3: CASSLLAGVQETQYF; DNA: TGTGCCAGCAGCTTGTTGGCGGGAGTACAAGAGACCCAGTACTTC
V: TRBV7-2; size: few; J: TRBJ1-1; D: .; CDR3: CASSLEVRGANTEAFF; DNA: TGTGCCAGCAGCTTAGAGGTGCGGGGAGCGAACACTGAAGCTTTCTTT
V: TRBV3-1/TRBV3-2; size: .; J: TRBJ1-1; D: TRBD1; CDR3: CASSQDETGWNTEAFF; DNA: TGTGCCAGCAGCCAAGATGAGACAGGGTGGAACACTGAAGCTTTCTTT
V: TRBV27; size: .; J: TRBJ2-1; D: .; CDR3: CASTGSSYNEQFF; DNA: TGTGCCAGCACCGGGAGCTCCTACAATGAGCAGTTCTTC
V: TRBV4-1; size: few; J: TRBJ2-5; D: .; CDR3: CASSQAGGAGSETQYF; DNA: TGCGCCAGCAGCCAAGCTGGGGGGGCAGGGTCGGAGACCCAGTACTTC
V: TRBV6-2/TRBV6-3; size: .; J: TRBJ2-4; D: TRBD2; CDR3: CASSPLRDYVKNIQYF; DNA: TGTGCCAGCAGTCCACTCCGGGACTACGTAAAAAACATTCAGTACTTC
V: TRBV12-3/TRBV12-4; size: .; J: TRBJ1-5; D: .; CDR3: CASSLVSIQPQHF; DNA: TGTGCCAGCAGTTTAGTCAGTATTCAGCCCCAGCATTTT
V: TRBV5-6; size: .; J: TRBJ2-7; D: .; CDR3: CASSVAEEQYF; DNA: TGTGCCAGCAGCGTGGCCGAGGAGCAGTACTTC
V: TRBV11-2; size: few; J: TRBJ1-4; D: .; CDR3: CASSLGSVTNEKLFF; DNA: TGTGCCAGCAGCTTAGGTTCGGTCACTAATGAAAAACTGTTTTTT
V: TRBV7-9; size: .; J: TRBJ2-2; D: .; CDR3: CASSFFGQNTGELFF; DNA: TGTGCCAGCAGCTTTTTTGGACAGAACACCGGGGAGCTGTTTTTT
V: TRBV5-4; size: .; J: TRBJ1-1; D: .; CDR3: CASSLGPRGENTEAFF; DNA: TGTGCCAGCAGCTTGGGCCCTAGGGGCGAGAACACTGAAGCTTTCTTT
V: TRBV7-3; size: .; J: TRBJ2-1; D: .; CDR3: CASSLNPMTGNEQFF; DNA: TGTGCCAGCAGCTTAAACCCTATGACTGGCAATGAGCAGTTCTTC
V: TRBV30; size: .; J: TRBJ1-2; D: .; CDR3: CAWSAIDRGNGYTF; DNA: TGTGCCTGGAGCGCTATAGACCGGGGAAATGGCTACACCTTC
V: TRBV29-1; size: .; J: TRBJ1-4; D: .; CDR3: CSEQVNEKLFF; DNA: TGCAGCGAACAGGTGAATGAAAAACTGTTTTTT
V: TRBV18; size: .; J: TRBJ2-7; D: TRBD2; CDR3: CASSPLGLAEAYEQYF; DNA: TGTGCCAGCTCGCCCTTGGGACTAGCGGAGGCCTACGAGCAGTACTTC
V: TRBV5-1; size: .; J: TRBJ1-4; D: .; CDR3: CASSLNQGVHEKLFF; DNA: TGCGCCAGCAGCTTGAATCAAGGGGTCCATGAAAAACTGTTTTTT
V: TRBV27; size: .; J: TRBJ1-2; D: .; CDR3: CASSLSVNYGYTF; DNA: TGTGCCAGCAGTTTATCCGTTAACTATGGCTACACCTTC
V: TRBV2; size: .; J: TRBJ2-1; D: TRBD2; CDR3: CASRLTSGSYNEQFF; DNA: TGTGCCAGCAGGCTGACTAGCGGAAGTTACAATGAGCAGTTCTTC
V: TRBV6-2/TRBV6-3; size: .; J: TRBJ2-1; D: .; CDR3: CASSYRGAGLYNEQFF; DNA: TGTGCCAGCAGTTACCGAGGTGCGGGCCTGTACAATGAGCAGTTCTTC
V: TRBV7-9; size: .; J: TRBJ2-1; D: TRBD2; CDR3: CASSLAWTSVANEQFF; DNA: TGTGCCAGCAGCTTAGCCTGGACTAGTGTGGCTAATGAGCAGTTCTTC
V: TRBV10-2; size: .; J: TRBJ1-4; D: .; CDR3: CASSPPLEKLFF; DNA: TGCGCCAGCAGCCCCCCCTTGGAAAAACTGTTTTTT
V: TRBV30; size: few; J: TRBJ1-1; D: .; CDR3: CAWSLGGPNTEAFF; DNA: TGTGCCTGGAGCCTCGGGGGTCCCAACACTGAAGCTTTCTTT
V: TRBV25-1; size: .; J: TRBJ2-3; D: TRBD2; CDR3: CASSEYGGGDTQYF; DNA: TGTGCCAGCAGTGAATACGGGGGAGGGGATACGCAGTATTTT
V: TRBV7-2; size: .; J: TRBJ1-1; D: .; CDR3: CASSLGRRQVLNTEAFF; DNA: TGTGCCAGCAGCTTAGGTAGAAGACAGGTCTTGAACACTGAAGCTTTCTTT
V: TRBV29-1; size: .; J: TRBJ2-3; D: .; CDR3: CSVVRSGDTQYF; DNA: TGCAGCGTTGTGAGGAGCGGGGATACGCAGTATTTT
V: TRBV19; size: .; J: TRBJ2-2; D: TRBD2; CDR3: CASSIRLAGGGWLFF; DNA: TGTGCCAGTAGTATCAGACTAGCGGGAGGTGGATGGCTGTTTTTT
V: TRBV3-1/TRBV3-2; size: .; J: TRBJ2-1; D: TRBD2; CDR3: CASSLLAGPYNEQFF; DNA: TGTGCCAGCAGCCTATTAGCGGGACCCTACAATGAGCAGTTCTTC
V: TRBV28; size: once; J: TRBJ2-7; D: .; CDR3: CASSLGGLPEQYF; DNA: TGTGCCAGCAGCCTGGGGGGACTCCCCGAGCAGTACTTC
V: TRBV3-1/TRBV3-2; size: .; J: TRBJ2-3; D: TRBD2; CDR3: CASSRTSGGSTDTQYF; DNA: TGTGCCAGCAGCCGCACTAGCGGGGGTAGCACAGATACGCAGTATTTT
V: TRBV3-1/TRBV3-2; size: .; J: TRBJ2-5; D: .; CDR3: CASSQETGETQYF; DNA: TGTGCCAGCAGCCAAGAGACGGGGGAGACCCAGTACTTC
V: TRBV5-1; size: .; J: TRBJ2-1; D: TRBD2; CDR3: CASSLQREGGEQFF; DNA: TGCGCCAGCAGCTTACAGCGGGAAGGTGGTGAGCAGTTCTTC
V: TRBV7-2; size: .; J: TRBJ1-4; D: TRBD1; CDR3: CASSFQAAGDREKLFF; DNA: TGTGCCAGCAGCTTTCAAGCTGCTGGGGACAGAGAAAAACTGTTTTTT
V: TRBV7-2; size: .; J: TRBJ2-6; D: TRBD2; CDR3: CASSWTREIYGANVLTF; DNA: TGTGCCAGCAGTTGGACTAGGGAGATTTACGGGGCCAACGTCCTGACTTTC
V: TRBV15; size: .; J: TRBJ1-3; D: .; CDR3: CATSRDMNTIYF; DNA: TGTGCCACCAGCAGAGATATGAACACCATATATTTT
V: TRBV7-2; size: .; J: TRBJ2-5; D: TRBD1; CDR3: CASSFRDRRYQETQYF; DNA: TGTGCCAGCAGCTTCCGGGACAGGAGGTACCAAGAGACCCAGTACTTC
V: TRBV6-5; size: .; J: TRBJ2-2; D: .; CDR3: CASSSQPTTGELFF; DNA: TGTGCCAGCAGTTCCCAACCGACTACCGGGGAGCTGTTTTTT
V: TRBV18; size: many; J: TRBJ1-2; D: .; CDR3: CASSPRQAPRDGYTF; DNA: TGTGCCAGCTCACCTCGACAGGCCCCGAGGGATGGCTACACCTTC
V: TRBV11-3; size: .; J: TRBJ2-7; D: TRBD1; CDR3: CASSSGQGYEQYF; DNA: TGTGCCAGCAGCTCAGGACAGGGTTACGAGCAGTACTTC
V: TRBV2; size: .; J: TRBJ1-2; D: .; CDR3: CASSPGDYGYTF; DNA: TGTGCCAGCAGTCCAGGGGACTATGGCTACACCTTC
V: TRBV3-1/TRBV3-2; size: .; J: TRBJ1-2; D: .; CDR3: CASSQGSRGYGYTF; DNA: TGTGCCAGCAGCCAAGGGAGCAGGGGCTATGGCTACACCTTC
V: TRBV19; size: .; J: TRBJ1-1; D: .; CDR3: CAAGTSTNTEAFF; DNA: TGTGCCGCCGGGACATCCACGAACACTGAAGCTTTCTTT
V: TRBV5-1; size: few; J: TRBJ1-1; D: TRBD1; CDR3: CASSARTGGTEAFF; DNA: TGCGCCAGCAGCGCTCGGACAGGGGGCACTGAAGCTTTCTTT
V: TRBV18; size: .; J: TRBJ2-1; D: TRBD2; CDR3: CASSLSGRGNEQFF; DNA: TGTGCCAGCTCACTCAGCGGGAGAGGGAATGAGCAGTTCTTC
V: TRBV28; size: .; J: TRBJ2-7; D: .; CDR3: CASSQGTLGVGEQYF; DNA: TGTGCCAGCAGTCAGGGAACCCTTGGCGTGGGCGAGCAGTACTTC
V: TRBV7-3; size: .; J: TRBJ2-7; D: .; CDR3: CASSTGEAGYEQYF; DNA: TGTGCCAGCAGCACCGGCGAGGCGGGCTACGAGCAGTACTTC
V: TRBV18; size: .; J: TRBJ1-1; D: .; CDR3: CASSPAVRNTEAFF; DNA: TGTGCCAGCTCACCAGCGGTACGGAACACTGAAGCTTTCTTT
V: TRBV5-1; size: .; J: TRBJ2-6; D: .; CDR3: CASSLTPGANVLTF; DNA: TGCGCCAGCAGCCTGACTCCTGGGGCCAACGTCCTGACTTTC
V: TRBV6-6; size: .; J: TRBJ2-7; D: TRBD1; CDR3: CASSYSFSDRGVF; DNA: TGTGCCAGCAGTTACTCGTTCTCGGACAGGGGGGTTTTC
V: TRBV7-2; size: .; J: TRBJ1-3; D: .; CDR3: CASSFGQGNTIYF; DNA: TGTGCCAGCAGCTTCGGACAGGGAAACACCATATATTTT
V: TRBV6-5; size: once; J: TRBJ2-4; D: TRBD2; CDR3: CASSRGDIQYF; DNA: TGTGCCAGCAGTCGGGGGGACATTCAGTACTTC
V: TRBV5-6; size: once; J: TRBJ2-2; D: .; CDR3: CASSLFLGQNTGELFF; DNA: TGTGCCAGCAGCTTGTTTTTGGGACAGAACACCGGGGAGCTGTTTTTT
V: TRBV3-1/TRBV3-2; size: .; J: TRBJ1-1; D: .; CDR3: CASSPSFREGDTEAFF; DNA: TGTGCCAGCAGCCCTTCCTTCAGGGAGGGGGACACTGAAGCTTTCTTT
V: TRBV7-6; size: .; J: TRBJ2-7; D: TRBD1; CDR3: CASSRDRGRISYEQYF; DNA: TGTGCCAGCAGCAGAGACAGGGGCCGCATATCCTACGAGCAGTACTTC